The clone carrying this T cell receptor (beta chain) was counted a few times. Its antigen is unknown. A read error may explain this, as a much larger clone is one base away. The data are from a study of regulatory T cells in long-lasting Graves disease. Overall study findings and caveats: The study found TRBV28, TRBJ1-2 and TRBJ2-5 favored in persistent disease. Lower TCR diversity was seen in persistent Graves' patients than in newly diagnosed ones.

Researchers made TCR beta libraries by using iRepertoire HTBI primers and running Arm-PCR on CDR3 regions. TCRdb redid the calling of the multiplex PCR reads with MiXCR, one entry per CDR3 protein. The sample lists approximately 540,000 distinct CDR3 sequences; around 13% were seen once. Per the germline V gene, CDR1 is MNHEY and CDR2 is SMNVEV (reference sequence). This CDR3 has 15 amino acids. V dropped 5 bases and J dropped 2; count of bases not matched to a gene: 8. Sample time point: newly diagnosed GD, antithyroid drugs for less than 3 months. Following extraction of RNA from PBMCs, that RNA was used to make the TCR library. These sequences were also reported in another study, on T cells in Graves' hyperthyroidism and ophthalmopathy. That source adds: Blood held most thyroid clonotypes expanded above 0.001 frequency.

V usage is TRBV27 and J usage is TRBJ2-5, with TRBD2 matching over 7 bases. The input for sequencing was peripheral blood mononuclear cells (PBMCs), taken at new diagnosis, from a patient treated with antithyroid drugs. This receptor was taken from a young woman with Graves disease. CDR3 nucleotides: TGTGCCAGCAGTCTTCTAGCGGAGCATCAAGAGACCCAGTACTTC. Translation: CASSLLAEHQETQYF.